What follows are 2 T cell receptor beta chains derived from one specimen sequenced in a study of T cells in Graves' hyperthyroidism and ophthalmopathy. Amplification targeted TCR beta CDR3 regions from RNA transcripts. First-round RT-PCR of the TCR CDR3 relied on the HTBI primer set. TCRdb itself ran the multiplex PCR reads through MiXCR, one entry per CDR3 protein. The repertoire holds under 350,000 distinct CDR3 sequences, with more than 15% as singletons. Sequencing used blood. All receptors derive from a woman in her sixties or seventies with Graves' ophthalmopathy.

This clonotype has ten or more counts. The chain uses TRBV5-1 and TRBJ1-1; TRBD1 might be the D (6 bases). The V and J ends lost 4 bases and 7 bases respectively, with 14 bases between them. The V gene's germline CDR1 is SGHRS and CDR2 YFSETQ. This CDR3 contains 13 residues. This CDR3 is CASSLEGGGEAFF. CDR3 DNA: TGCGCCAGCAGCCTAGAGGGGGGAGGTGAAGCTTTCTTT.

This chain connects TRBV5-4 to TRBJ2-5; TRBD2 matches at 7 bases. Germline V lookup: CDR1 SGHNT, CDR2 YYREEE (reference sequence). Unmatched junction bases numbered 14, after V lost 4 bases and J lost 5 bases. The CDR3 covers 16 residues. Here the CDR3 reads CASSAPTSPVRETQYF. CDR3 bases: TGTGCCAGCAGCGCCCCGACTAGCCCTGTCCGGGAGACCCAGTACTTC.